Below are 14 T cell receptor beta chains sequenced from a single sample in a study of T cell changes during pregnancy in multiple sclerosis. Profiled with immunoSEQ multiplex PCR; TCRdb holds only in-frame clones, not every one. The sample has some 70,000 clones; 91% are singletons. Specimen: peripheral blood, collected in the first trimester of pregnancy. Receptor source: a female donor with multiple sclerosis, enrolled in a pregnancy study.

This chain connects TRBV7-2 to TRBJ1-6, with D possibly matching TRBD1 (5 bases). The length of the CDR3 is 14 residues. The germline V gene has CDR1 SGHTA and CDR2 FQGNSA. V was pared by 5 bases and J by 4 bases, with 9 bases between. The CDR3 nucleotides are TGTGCCAGCAGCCGGGGACTGTATAATTCACCCCTCCACTTT. Its protein is CASSRGLYNSPLHF.

The CDR3 protein is CASSEKGDTYEQYF. The CDR3 nucleotides are TGTGCCAGCAGTGAAAAGGGGGACACCTACGAGCAGTACTTC. V is TRBV6-1 and J is TRBJ2-7; D might be TRBD1 (6 bases). The V and J ends lost 2 bases and 2 bases respectively, with 10 bases between them. The CDR3 loop spans 14 amino acids. Germline V gives CDR1 MNHNS, CDR2 SASEGT.

The J gene is TRBJ2-1, the V gene TRBV27, with a possible D match to TRBD2 (5 bases). With 1 base removed from V and 9 bases from J, the gap between germline ends came to 16 bases. CDR3 size: 15 residues. Germline-derived CDR1 and CDR2 are MNHEY and SMNVEV (reference sequence). The CDR3 DNA is TGTGCCAGCAGTTTATTTCGGACCGACGCGGGTGAGCAGTTCTTC. It translates to CASSLFRTDAGEQFF.

The genes are TRBV30 and TRBJ1-1, with 9 bases matching TRBD1. Germline CDR1 is GTSNPN and CDR2 is SVGIG (reference sequence). The CDR3 consists of 16 residues. J lost 4 bases, V lost 1 base, and 10 bases had no gene match. CDR3 coding DNA: TGTGCCTGGAGTGCCAACAGGGGGCGCGGGGCCACTGAAGCTTTCTTT. Amino acid sequence: CAWSANRGRGATEAFF.

This chain joins TRBV5-1 and TRBJ2-3, with 9 bases fitting TRBD2. Germline V CDR1 and CDR2: SGHRS, YFSETQ. J gave up 0 bases and V 2 bases, and 7 bases lay outside the gene matches. The CDR3 is 17 residues long. The CDR3 here is CASSLRVAGVSTDTQYF. CDR3 nucleotides: TGCGCCAGCAGCTTAAGAGTAGCGGGGGTGAGCACAGATACGCAGTATTTT.

The chain uses TRBV15 and TRBJ1-3; tentative D call: TRBD1 (6 bases). Trimming left V 2 bases short and J 3 bases short, with 14 bases between. The CDR3 has 16 amino acids. The germline CDR1 and CDR2 sequences are LNHNV and YYDKDF (reference sequence). The CDR3 region has the DNA TGTGCCACCAGCAGAAATATCCTCAGGGGTGGAAACACCATATATTTT. Its translation is CATSRNILRGGNTIYF.

This rearrangement joins TRBV10-3 to TRBJ2-5, with 8 bases fitting TRBD1. The CDR3 covers 17 residues. The germline V gene encodes CDR1 ENHRY and CDR2 SYGVKD. Trimming took 5 bases from V and 3 from J; bases not matched to a gene: 14. CDR3 coding DNA: TGTGCCATCAGTTCTTCCCCGGGACAGGTCGGAAAAGAGACCCAGTACTTC. Its translation: CAISSSPGQVGKETQYF.

The CDR3 sequence: CASRYRAQETQYF. DNA of the CDR3: TGTGCCAGCAGGTACAGGGCTCAAGAGACCCAGTACTTC. The chain uses TRBV11-1 and TRBJ2-5; D possibly corresponds to TRBD1 (6 bases). CDR1 is SGHAT and CDR2 is FQDESV in the germline V gene (reference sequence). With 6 bases removed from V and 2 bases from J, the gap between germline ends came to 10 bases. This CDR3 spans 13 amino acids.

The rearrangement links TRBV5-6 to TRBJ1-5; 12 nucleotides line up with TRBD1. Germline lookup yields CDR1 SGHDT and CDR2 YYEEEE. This CDR3 region has 16 residues. Trimming at V came to 2 bases and at J to 7 bases, leaving 7 bases not matched to a gene. The CDR3 is CASSLSGTGGRQPQHF. DNA of the CDR3: TGTGCCAGCAGCTTATCCGGGACAGGGGGCAGGCAGCCCCAGCATTTT. Full variable domain (rest looked up from reference TRBV5-6 and TRBJ1-5): DAGVTQSPTHLIKTRGQQVTLRCSPKSGHDTVSWYQQALGQGPQFIFQYYEEEERQRGNFPDRFSGHQFPNYSSELNVNALLLGDSALYLCASSLSGTGGRQPQHFGDGTRLSIL.

V usage is TRBV28 and J usage is TRBJ2-1; 7 nucleotides align to TRBD2. CDR3 length: 15 amino acids. After removal of 6 bases from V and 2 bases from J, the junction contained 7 bases not matched to a gene. The germline CDR1 and CDR2 sequences are MDHEN and SYDVKM. This CDR3 reads CASSYLADAYNEQFF. The CDR3 coding sequence is TGTGCCAGCAGCTATCTAGCGGACGCCTACAATGAGCAGTTCTTC.

The chain is built from TRBV7-6 and TRBJ2-7; 8 positions match TRBD2. Germline-derived CDR1 and CDR2 are SGHVS and FNYEAQ. The V segment lost 3 bases and the J segment 2 bases; nucleotides outside the gene matches: 9. CDR3 length equals 16 residues. The CDR3 loop is CASSFGGAGGTYEQYF. In nucleotides, the CDR3 is TGTGCCAGCAGCTTCGGCGGCGCGGGAGGAACCTACGAGCAGTACTTC.

This sequence joins TRBV6-1 and TRBJ1-2; 7 nucleotides align to TRBD1. The V and J ends lost 7 bases and 2 bases, in that order; junction bases with no gene match: 4. Germline-derived CDR1 and CDR2 are MNHNS and SASEGT. CDR3 length: 13 residues. CDR3 protein: CASTPTGNYGYTF. The CDR3 DNA reads as TGTGCCAGCACCCCGACAGGGAACTATGGCTACACCTTC.

The gene calls are TRBV27 and TRBJ1-1, with TRBD1 as a possible D gene (5 bases). CDR3 length: 14 residues. Between the trimmed V and J ends, which lost 3 bases and 2 bases, there was a span of 10 bases. The V gene's germline CDR1 is MNHEY and CDR2 SMNVEV (reference sequence). CDR3 sequence (DNA): TGTGCCAGCAGTTTTAACAGGATCAACACTGAAGCTTTCTTT. Translated, it gives CASSFNRINTEAFF.

The chain joins TRBV28 to TRBJ1-2; D ambiguous. CDR3 length: 13 amino acids. Germline CDR1 reads MDHEN; CDR2 reads SYDVKM. Trimming took 5 bases from V and 8 from J, leaving 15 bases between them. The CDR3 DNA sequence: TGTGCCAGCAGTCTGACCAGGTGGAAGGGCTACACCTTC. This translates into CASSLTRWKGYTF.